What follows are 30 T cell receptor beta chains derived from one specimen sequenced in a study of T cells in Graves' hyperthyroidism and ophthalmopathy. The TCR beta CDR3 regions underwent amplification using RNA transcripts as the source. HTBI primers drove first-round RT-PCR of the TCR CDR3. TCRdb itself ran the multiplex PCR reads through MiXCR, one entry per CDR3 protein. The sample consists of roughly 380,000 distinct CDR3 sequences, about 19% of them appearing once. Sequencing was performed on blood. The receptors were gathered from a woman between 18 and 29 years old with Graves' hyperthyroidism.

This clonotype was picked up many times. The V call is TRBV11-2, the J call TRBJ1-6; D remains unclear. Germline lookup yields CDR1 SGHAT and CDR2 FQNNGV. The ends were cut back, 3 bases at V and 0 bases at J, with 9 bases in the middle. The CDR3 totals 16 residues. CDR3 coding DNA: TGTGCCAGCAGCTTGCTTCTGAGCTCCTATAATTCACCCCTCCACTTT. It yields the protein CASSLLLSSYNSPLHF. Full variable domain (missing parts from reference TRBV11-2 and TRBJ1-6): EAGVAQSPRYKIIEKRQSVAFWCNPISGHATLYWYQQILGQGPKLLIQFQNNGVVDDSQLPKDRFSAERLKGVDSTLKIQPAKLEDSAVYLCASSLLLSSYNSPLHFGNGTRLTVT.

In its sample, this clonotype was seen many times. In DNA, the CDR3 is TGTGCCAGCAGCAAGGACGAGGGGGGGACTGAAGCTTTCTTT. Encoded protein: CASSKDEGGTEAFF. The chain is built from TRBV7-3 and TRBJ1-1; a possible D gene is TRBD1 (6 bases). Germline V gives CDR1 SGHTA, CDR2 FQGTGA. Trimming shortened V by 5 bases and J by 5 bases, and 15 bases separated the two germline ends. The CDR3 consists of 14 residues.

In its sample, this clonotype was seen many times. This chain uses TRBV19 with TRBJ1-5; the D gene is possibly TRBD1 (6 bases). CDR3 length equals 13 residues. Germline CDR1 reads LNHDA; CDR2 reads SQIVND (reference sequence). V shed 10 bases and J shed 6 bases, with 16 bases lying between them. In nucleotides, the CDR3 is TGTGCCACCGAGAAACAGGGAGGTCAGCCCCAGCATTTT. This sequence encodes CATEKQGGQPQHF.

With regard to this clonotype: A much larger clone is a single base away; this may be a read error. The rearrangement joins TRBV7-2 to TRBJ1-3, with D possibly TRBD1 on 5 matching bases. The J call is in doubt because the DNA end fits TRBJ1-5 better. Germline V gene data show CDR1 as SGHTA and CDR2 as FQGNSA. The CDR3 consists of 15 residues. The CDR3 bases are TGTGCCCGCAGCTTAGCTATCGGGGGAGGTAGGCCCCAGCATTTT. This gives the protein CARSLAIGGGRPQHF.

The sample holds a few counts of this clonotype. V is TRBV4-1 and J is TRBJ2-4, with 8 bases fitting TRBD2. The germline V gene encodes CDR1 MGHRA and CDR2 YSYEKL. Trimming took 3 bases from V and 3 from J; bases not matched to a gene: 10. The CDR3 totals 17 residues. CDR3 bases: TGCGCCAGCAGCCACCCGGGAGGGGGACGGGGCAAAAACATTCAGTACTTC. This sequence encodes CASSHPGGGRGKNIQYF.

This clonotype was counted ten times or more. The genes are TRBV5-1 and TRBJ1-2; D possibly corresponds to TRBD1 (5 bases). V was trimmed by 0 bases and J by 2 bases, leaving 11 bases between them. The CDR3 runs 15 residues. Germline CDR1 is SGHRS and CDR2 is YFSETQ. The CDR3: CASSLESAGNYGYTF. CDR3 sequence (DNA): TGCGCCAGCAGCTTGGAATCGGCAGGGAACTATGGCTACACCTTC. The full variable domain, its missing parts supplied by reference TRBV5-1 and TRBJ1-2, is KAGVTQTPRYLIKTRGQQVTLSCSPISGHRSVSWYQQTPGQGLQFLFEYFSETQRNKGNFPGRFSGRQFSNSRSEMNVSTLELGDSALYLCASSLESAGNYGYTFGSGTRLTVV.

In its sample, this clonotype was seen many times. CDR3 protein: CASSHEGNTIYF. The CDR3 coding sequence is TGCGCCAGCAGCCACGAGGGAAACACCATATATTTT. The chain combines TRBV5-1 with TRBJ1-3; no firm D call. Germline loops: CDR1 SGHRS, CDR2 YFSETQ. CDR3 length: 12 residues. The ends were cut back, 4 bases at V and 4 bases at J, with 6 bases in the middle.

The table lists this clonotype with many counts. The chain employs TRBV2 and TRBJ2-5; D may correspond to TRBD1 or TRBD2 (5 bases each). V was cut by 3 bases and J by 12 bases, with 11 bases left in between. The CDR3 has 11 amino acids. CDR1 and CDR2 from the germline V gene are SNHLY and FYNNEI. Here the CDR3 reads CASSDEWGKYF. The CDR3 DNA follows: TGTGCCAGCAGTGATGAGTGGGGGAAGTACTTC.

This clonotype showed up many times. This rearrangement joins TRBV20-1 to TRBJ1-5, with a weak D call TRBD1 (6 bases). The CDR3 has 18 amino acids. Looked up from germline, CDR1 is DFQATT and CDR2 is SNEGSKA (reference sequence). The V and J ends lost 5 bases and 0 bases respectively, with 23 bases between them. The CDR3 nucleotides read TGCAGTGCTCGAAAACCCGGGACACAATCGAATAGCAATCAGCCCCAGCATTTT. Its protein product is CSARKPGTQSNSNQPQHF.

This clonotype was seen many times. This chain connects TRBV5-1 to TRBJ2-4; 7 bases are a match to TRBD1. The V segment lost 0 bases and the J segment 0 bases; nucleotides outside the gene matches: 3. This CDR3 contains 16 residues. Germline V gives CDR1 SGHRS, CDR2 YFSETQ. CDR3 sequence reads: CASSLGDSVAKNIQYF. The DNA for the CDR3 is TGCGCCAGCAGCTTGGGGGACAGTGTAGCCAAAAACATTCAGTACTTC.

This clonotype was observed at least ten times. The chain combines TRBV6-1 with TRBJ1-5; 11 bases line up with TRBD1. V lost 5 bases and J lost 7; bases outside the gene matches: 4. Looked up from germline, CDR1 is MNHNS and CDR2 is SASEGT. This CDR3 has 14 residues. CDR3 protein: CASSRTGGPQPQHF. Written as DNA, the CDR3 is TGTGCCAGCAGTCGGACAGGGGGCCCACAGCCCCAGCATTTT.

This clonotype appeared many times. V gene TRBV5-1 combines with J gene TRBJ1-3; possibly TRBD1 for D (6 bases). V was pared by 4 bases and J by 6 bases, with 14 bases between. There are 14 residues in the CDR3. CDR1 SGHRS and CDR2 YFSETQ come from the germline V gene. CDR3 region: CASSPWGGENTIYF. In DNA form, the CDR3 reads TGCGCCAGCAGCCCCTGGGGGGGCGAAAACACCATATATTTT.

This clonotype came up many times. The chain combines TRBV12-3 or TRBV12-4 with TRBJ2-5, with 14 bases identical to TRBD2. CDR3 length equals 17 residues. Germline trimming cut 6 bases from V and 8 bases from J; bases unmatched to any gene: 14. The chain's CDR3 is CASSSHGTSGGRATQYF. In DNA form, the CDR3 reads TGTGCCAGCAGCTCCCATGGGACTAGCGGGGGAAGGGCCACCCAGTACTTC.

The table lists this clonotype with a few counts. The chain uses TRBV6-1 and TRBJ1-1; a possible D gene is TRBD1 (5 bases). This CDR3 contains 14 residues. Trimming removed 7 bases from V and 1 base from J, with 13 bases in between. CDR1 and CDR2 from the germline V gene are MNHNS and SASEGT. The CDR3 loop reads CASKRDGTNTEAFF. In DNA, the CDR3 is TGTGCCAGCAAGAGAGACGGGACGAACACTGAAGCTTTCTTT.

This clonotype was detected many times. The chain employs TRBV20-1 and TRBJ1-5, with a weak D call TRBD1 (6 bases). The V gene lost 3 bases and the J gene lost 4 bases, with 10 bases spanning the gap. Germline CDR1 reads DFQATT; CDR2 reads SNEGSKA (reference sequence). The CDR3 runs 13 residues. CDR3 DNA sequence: TGCAGTGCTAGGTTTCAGGGGAATCAGCCCCAGCATTTT. This encodes CSARFQGNQPQHF.

Comments on this clonotype: This clone may be a read error of a much larger clone one base away. The V and J genes are TRBV6-2 or TRBV6-3 and TRBJ1-3; D perhaps matches TRBD1 (5 bases). CDR3 size: 18 residues. Germline V gene lookup returns CDR1 MNHEY and CDR2 SVGEGT. CDR3 nucleotides: TGTGCCAGCAGCGGCGGCGCAGGGCGATTGAGCTCTGCAAACACCATATATTTT. Translating gives CASSGGAGRLSSANTIYF.

In this sample, this clonotype turned up many times. The chain links TRBV7-9 to TRBJ2-5; D uncertain. This CDR3 has 14 amino acids. CDR1 SEHNR and CDR2 FQNEAQ come from the germline V gene (reference sequence). V gave up 5 bases and J gave up 2 bases, with 12 bases separating them. In DNA form, the CDR3 reads TGTGCCAGCAGCCTTAGTGGACCTCAAGAGACCCAGTACTTC. This codes for CASSLSGPQETQYF.

This clonotype was counted many times. The chain has TRBV28 and TRBJ2-7; tentatively, D is TRBD1 (7 bases). Trimming took 6 bases from V and 1 from J, leaving 10 bases between them. Germline V gene sequence: CDR1 MDHEN, CDR2 SYDVKM. There are 13 residues in the CDR3. The CDR3 reads CASRTGTSYEQYF. The CDR3, as DNA: TGTGCCAGCAGGACAGGGACTTCCTACGAGCAGTACTTC.

At least ten counts were recorded for this clonotype. V gene TRBV20-1 combines with J gene TRBJ1-1, with D unclear. This CDR3 has 11 residues. V was shortened by 7 bases and J by 3 bases, with 9 bases between the two germline ends. Germline lookup yields CDR1 DFQATT and CDR2 SNEGSKA (reference sequence). In nucleotides, the CDR3 is TGCAGTGGGTCCTGGGACACTGAAGCTTTCTTT. This gives the protein CSGSWDTEAFF.

This clonotype was picked up many times. This chain links TRBV12-3 or TRBV12-4 with TRBJ1-2; a weak D match, TRBD1 (6 bases). With 6 bases removed from V and 6 bases from J, the gap between germline ends came to 17 bases. This CDR3 contains 14 residues. Written as DNA, the CDR3 is TGTGCCAGCAGCAGCGCTAAGGGACACGATGGCTACACCTTC. Its translation is CASSSAKGHDGYTF.

This clonotype was observed at least ten times. The CDR3 loop is CSVRQGEGGYTF. CDR3 nucleotides: TGCAGCGTCAGACAGGGGGAGGGCGGCTACACCTTC. The chain has TRBV29-1 and TRBJ1-2; 9 bases agree with TRBD1. J gave up 8 bases and V 6 bases, and 7 bases lay outside the gene matches. Germline CDR1 and CDR2: SQVTM and ANQGSEA. The CDR3 covers 12 residues.

This clonotype was seen ten or more times. The chain is built from TRBV7-9 and TRBJ1-2, with D tentatively TRBD1 (5 bases). Trimming cost V 3 bases and J 7 bases, with 9 bases left between them. The CDR3 contains 12 residues. Germline CDR1 and CDR2: SEHNR and FQNEAQ (reference sequence). Here the CDR3 DNA reads TGTGCCAGCAGCTTCCTCGACAGTGGCTACACCTTC. This codes for CASSFLDSGYTF.

This clonotype was observed at least ten times. The rearrangement uses TRBV27 and TRBJ1-1, with unresolved D. V dropped 3 bases and J dropped 6 bases, with 14 bases sitting between them. Germline CDR1 is MNHEY and CDR2 is SMNVEV (reference sequence). This CDR3 spans 14 amino acids. CDR3 nucleotide sequence: TGTGCCAGCAGTTTCAGACGGTTCGAGTCTGAAGCTTTCTTT. Translating it yields CASSFRRFESEAFF.

This clonotype has ten or more counts. The chain carries TRBV28 and TRBJ1-3; D gene ambiguous. The CDR3 runs 14 residues. V was shortened by 5 bases and J by 3 bases, with 11 bases between the two germline ends. The germline V gene has CDR1 MDHEN and CDR2 SYDVKM. The CDR3 is CASSLPAGGNTIYF. In nucleotides, the CDR3 is TGTGCCAGCAGTCTCCCGGCAGGTGGAAACACCATATATTTT.

A few counts support this clonotype. The chain combines TRBV5-1 with TRBJ2-5; the match to TRBD2 covers 8 bases. CDR3 length: 15 residues. CDR1 is SGHRS, CDR2 YFSETQ, per germline. Trimming removed 6 bases from V and 0 bases from J; junction bases left unmatched: 7. CDR3 residues: CASTRGDLYQETQYF. The CDR3 region has the DNA TGCGCCAGCACGCGGGGGGACCTATACCAAGAGACCCAGTACTTC.

This clonotype was recorded at least ten times. V usage is TRBV28 and J usage is TRBJ1-5; weak D call: TRBD1 (6 bases). V dropped 3 bases and J dropped 5 bases, with 11 bases sitting between them. The germline CDR1 and CDR2 sequences are MDHEN and SYDVKM. This CDR3 has 14 residues. CDR3 sequence: CASSLTRGYQPQHF. The CDR3 DNA follows: TGTGCCAGCAGTTTGACCAGGGGCTATCAGCCCCAGCATTTT.

Many counts were recorded for this clonotype. The genes are TRBV6-2 or TRBV6-3 and TRBJ1-1; 9 bases are a match to TRBD1. The germline V gene encodes CDR1 MNHEY and CDR2 SVGEGT. This CDR3 is 15 amino acids long. After removal of 6 bases from V and 2 bases from J, the junction contained 7 bases not matched to a gene. CDR3 sequence (DNA): TGTGCCAGCAGCCCAGGGACAGGGATTAACACTGAAGCTTTCTTT. It encodes CASSPGTGINTEAFF.

This clonotype was detected ten times or more. One end of the junction varies from germline; a read error may be responsible. The chain uses TRBV6-5 and TRBJ1-2; D remains ambiguous. CDR3 length equals 10 residues. Per the germline V gene, CDR1 is MNHEY and CDR2 is SVGAGI. This chain's CDR3 is CATIRTPGVF. The CDR3 DNA sequence: TGTGCCACGATACGGACGCCGGGTGTCTTC.

This clonotype was observed at least ten times. Relative to the germline gene, one junction end is altered; a read error may explain this. DNA of the CDR3: TGTGCCACCAGCAGCTTGACAGCTACCAAGCTCTTC. Translated: CATSSLTATKLF. The rearrangement uses TRBV15 and TRBJ1-2; D might be TRBD1 (5 bases). Looked up from germline, CDR1 is LNHNV and CDR2 is YYDKDF (reference sequence). The CDR3 loop spans 12 amino acids.

This clonotype was counted ten times or more. J is TRBJ1-3 and V is TRBV10-3; 7 bases match TRBD1. V lost 6 bases, J lost 0 bases, and 5 bases stayed unmatched. The germline V gene encodes CDR1 ENHRY and CDR2 SYGVKD. This CDR3 is built from 15 residues. This CDR3 is CAIRDGTASGNTIYF. CDR3 in DNA: TGTGCCATCAGAGATGGGACAGCCTCTGGAAACACCATATATTTT.